This T cell receptor (beta chain) was profiled in a study of cytomegalovirus exposure and HLA in healthy donors. There are 14 residues in the CDR3. Germline V CDR1 and CDR2: SGHAT, FQDESV (reference sequence). V dropped 4 bases and J dropped 5; count of bases not matched to a gene: 6. The study ran its PCR with 60 Vbeta and 13 Jbeta primers. The assay was immunoSEQ multiplex PCR, and TCRdb's table has in-frame clones only and misses some. Here the sample spans about 240,000 clones, 82% being singletons. The sequence derives from a woman in her 40s in good health and CMV-seropositive. The chain joins TRBV11-1 to TRBJ1-1; TRBD1 matches at 8 bases. The sequenced material came from PBMCs. CDR3 DNA: TGTGCCAGCAGCTCCCGACAGGGGAGGACTGAAGCTTTCTTT. This gives the protein CASSSRQGRTEAFF.